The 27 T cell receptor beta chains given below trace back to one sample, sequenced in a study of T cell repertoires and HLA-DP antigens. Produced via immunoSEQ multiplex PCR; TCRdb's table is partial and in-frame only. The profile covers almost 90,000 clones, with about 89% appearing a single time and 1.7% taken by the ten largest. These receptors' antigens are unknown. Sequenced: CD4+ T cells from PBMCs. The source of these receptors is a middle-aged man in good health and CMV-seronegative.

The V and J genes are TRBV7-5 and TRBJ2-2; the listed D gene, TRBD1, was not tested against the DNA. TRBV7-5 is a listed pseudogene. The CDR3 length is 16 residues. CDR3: CARSPGQGGNTGELFF. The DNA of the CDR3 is TGTGCCAGAAGCCCAGGACAGGGAGGTAACACCGGGGAGCTGTTTTTT.

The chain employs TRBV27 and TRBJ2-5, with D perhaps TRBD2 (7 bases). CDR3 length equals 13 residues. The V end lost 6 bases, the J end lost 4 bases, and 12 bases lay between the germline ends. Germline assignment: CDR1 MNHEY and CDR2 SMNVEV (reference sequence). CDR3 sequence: CASSPGGLETQYF. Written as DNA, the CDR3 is TGTGCCAGCAGCCCCGGGGGGCTAGAGACCCAGTACTTC.

The CDR3 DNA sequence: TGTGCCACCGCCGGGACTAGCATCGAGACCCAGTACTTC. This gives the protein CATAGTSIETQYF. J is TRBJ2-5 and V is TRBV10-3, with 9 positions matching TRBD2. Trimming at V came to 10 bases and at J to 5 bases, leaving 8 bases not matched to a gene. The CDR3 spans 13 residues. Looked up from germline, CDR1 is ENHRY and CDR2 is SYGVKD.

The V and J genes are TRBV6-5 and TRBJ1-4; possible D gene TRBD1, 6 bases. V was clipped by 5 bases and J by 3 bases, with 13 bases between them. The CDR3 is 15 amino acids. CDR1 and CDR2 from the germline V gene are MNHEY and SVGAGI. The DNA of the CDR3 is TGTGCCAGCAGTCGTCAGGGGCCGGCTAATGAAAAACTGTTTTTT. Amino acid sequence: CASSRQGPANEKLFF.

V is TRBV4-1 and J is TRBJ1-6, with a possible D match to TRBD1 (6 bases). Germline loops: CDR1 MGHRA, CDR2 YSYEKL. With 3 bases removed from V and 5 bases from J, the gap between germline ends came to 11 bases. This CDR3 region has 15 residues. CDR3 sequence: CASSQRAGDNSPLHF. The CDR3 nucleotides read TGCGCCAGCAGCCAGAGGGCAGGGGATAATTCACCCCTCCACTTT.

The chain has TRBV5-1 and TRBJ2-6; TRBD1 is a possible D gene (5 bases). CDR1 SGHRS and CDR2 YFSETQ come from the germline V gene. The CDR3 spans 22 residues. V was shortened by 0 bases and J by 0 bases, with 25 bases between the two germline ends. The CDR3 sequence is CASSLGPTVSSPTSSGANVLTF. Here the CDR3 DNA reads TGCGCCAGCAGCTTGGGGCCGACAGTCTCCAGCCCAACGAGCTCTGGGGCCAACGTCCTGACTTTC.

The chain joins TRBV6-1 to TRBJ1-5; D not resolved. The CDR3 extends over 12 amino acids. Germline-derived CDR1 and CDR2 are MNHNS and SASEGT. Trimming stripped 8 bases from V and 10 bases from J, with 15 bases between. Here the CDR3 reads CASAHQQIPQHF. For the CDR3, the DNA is TGTGCCAGCGCCCACCAACAGATCCCCCAGCATTTT.

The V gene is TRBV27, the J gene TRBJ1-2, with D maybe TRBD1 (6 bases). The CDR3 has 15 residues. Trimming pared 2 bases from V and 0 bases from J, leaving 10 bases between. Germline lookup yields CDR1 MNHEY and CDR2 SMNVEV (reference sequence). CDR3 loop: CASSLKGVANYGYTF. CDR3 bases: TGTGCCAGCAGTTTAAAGGGGGTAGCTAACTATGGCTACACCTTC.

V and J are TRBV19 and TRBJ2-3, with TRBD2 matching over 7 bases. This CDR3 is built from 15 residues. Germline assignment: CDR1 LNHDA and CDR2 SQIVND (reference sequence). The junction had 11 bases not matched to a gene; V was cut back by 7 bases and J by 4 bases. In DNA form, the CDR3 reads TGTGCCAGTAAGCCGGGGGTAGCGGGCCCAGATACGCAGTATTTT. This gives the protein CASKPGVAGPDTQYF.

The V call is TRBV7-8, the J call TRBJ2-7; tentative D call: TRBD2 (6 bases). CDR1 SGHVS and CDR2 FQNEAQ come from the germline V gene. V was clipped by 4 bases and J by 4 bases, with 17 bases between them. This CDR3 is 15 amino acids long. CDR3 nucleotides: TGTGCCAGCAGCTCACCCGGCGGGGTTGGGTACGAGCAGTACTTC. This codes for CASSSPGGVGYEQYF. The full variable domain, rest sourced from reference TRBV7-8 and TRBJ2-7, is GAGVSQSPRYKVAKRGQDVALRCDPISGHVSLFWYQQALGQGPEFLTYFQNEAQLDKSGLPSDRFFAERPEGSVSTLKIQRTQQEDSAVYLCASSSPGGVGYEQYFGPGTRLTVT.

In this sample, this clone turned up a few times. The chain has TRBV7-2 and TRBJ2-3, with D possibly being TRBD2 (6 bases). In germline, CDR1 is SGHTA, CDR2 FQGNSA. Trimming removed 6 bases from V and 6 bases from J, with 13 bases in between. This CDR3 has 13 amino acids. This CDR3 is CASRWTGGDTQYF. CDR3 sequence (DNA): TGTGCCAGCAGATGGACTGGAGGGGATACGCAGTATTTT.

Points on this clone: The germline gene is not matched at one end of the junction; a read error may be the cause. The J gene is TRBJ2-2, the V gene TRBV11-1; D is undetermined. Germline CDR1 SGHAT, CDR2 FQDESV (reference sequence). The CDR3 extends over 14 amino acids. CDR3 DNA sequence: TGTGCCAGCAGCATAGCACGAGGTTCCGGGGAGCTGTTTTTT. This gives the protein CASSIARGSGELFF.

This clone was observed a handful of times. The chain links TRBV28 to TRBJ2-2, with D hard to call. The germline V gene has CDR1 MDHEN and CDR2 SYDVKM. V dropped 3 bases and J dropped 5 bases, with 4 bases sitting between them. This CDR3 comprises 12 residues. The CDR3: CASSLMTGELFF. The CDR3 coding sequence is TGTGCCAGCAGTTTGATGACCGGGGAGCTGTTTTTT.

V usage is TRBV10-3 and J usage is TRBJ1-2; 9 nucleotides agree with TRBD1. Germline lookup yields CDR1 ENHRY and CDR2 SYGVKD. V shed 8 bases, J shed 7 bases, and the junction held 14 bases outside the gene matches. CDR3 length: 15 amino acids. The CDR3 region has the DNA TGTGCCATCGGCCGGGACAGGGAGTTTGCAGCTGGCTACACCTTC. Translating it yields CAIGRDREFAAGYTF.

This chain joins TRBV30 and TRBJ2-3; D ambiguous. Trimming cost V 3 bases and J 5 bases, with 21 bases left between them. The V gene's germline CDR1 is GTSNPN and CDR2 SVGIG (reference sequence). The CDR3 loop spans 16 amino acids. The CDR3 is CAWRAGRAGVRDTQYF. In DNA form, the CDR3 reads TGTGCCTGGAGGGCCGGTAGGGCTGGCGTCCGAGATACGCAGTATTTT. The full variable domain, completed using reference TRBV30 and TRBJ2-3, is SQTIHQWPATLVQPVGSPLSLECTVEGTSNPNLYWYRQAAGRGLQLLFYSVGIGQISSEVPQNLSASRPQDRQFILSSKKLLLSDSGFYLCAWRAGRAGVRDTQYFGPGTRLTVL.

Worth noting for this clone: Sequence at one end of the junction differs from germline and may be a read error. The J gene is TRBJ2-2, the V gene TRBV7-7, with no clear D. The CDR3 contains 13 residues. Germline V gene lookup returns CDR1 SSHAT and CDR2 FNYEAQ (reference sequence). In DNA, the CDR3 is TGTGCTAGCAGCAGACGGGACACCGGGGAGCTGTTTTTT. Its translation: CASSRRDTGELFF.

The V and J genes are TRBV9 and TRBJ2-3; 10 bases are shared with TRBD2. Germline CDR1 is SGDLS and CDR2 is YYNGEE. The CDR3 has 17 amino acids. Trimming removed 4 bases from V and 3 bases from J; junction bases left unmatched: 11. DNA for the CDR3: TGTGCCAGCAGCTCACTCAGCGGGGGGGCGGGGACAGATACGCAGTATTTT. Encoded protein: CASSSLSGGAGTDTQYF.

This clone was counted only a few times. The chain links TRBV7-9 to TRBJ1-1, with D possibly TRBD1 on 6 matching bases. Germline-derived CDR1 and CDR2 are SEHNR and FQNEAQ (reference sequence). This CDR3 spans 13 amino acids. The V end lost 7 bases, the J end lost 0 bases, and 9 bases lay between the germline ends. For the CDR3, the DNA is TGTGCCAGCATCAGACAGGTGAACACTGAAGCTTTCTTT. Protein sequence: CASIRQVNTEAFF.

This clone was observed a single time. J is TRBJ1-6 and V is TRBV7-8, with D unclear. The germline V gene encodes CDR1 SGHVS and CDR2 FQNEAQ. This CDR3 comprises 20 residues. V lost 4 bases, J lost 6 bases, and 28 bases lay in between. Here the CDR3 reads CASSSPKAEVQKVSNSPLHF. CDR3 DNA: TGTGCCAGCAGCTCCCCCAAAGCCGAGGTACAGAAGGTAAGTAATTCACCCCTCCACTTT.

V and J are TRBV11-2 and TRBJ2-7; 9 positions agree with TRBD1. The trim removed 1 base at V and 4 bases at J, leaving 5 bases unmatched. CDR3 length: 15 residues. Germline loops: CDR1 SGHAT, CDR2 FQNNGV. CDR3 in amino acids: CASSLGWDRVYEQYF. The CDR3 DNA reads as TGTGCCAGCAGCTTAGGATGGGACAGGGTGTACGAGCAGTACTTC.

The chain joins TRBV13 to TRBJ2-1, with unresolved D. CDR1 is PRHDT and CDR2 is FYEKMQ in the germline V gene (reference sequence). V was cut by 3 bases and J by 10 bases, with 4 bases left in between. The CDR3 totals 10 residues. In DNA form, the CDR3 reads TGTGCCAGCAGCTTTCGGGAGCAGTTCTTC. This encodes CASSFREQFF.

The chain's CDR3 is CASSSGLWARNEQFF. Here the CDR3 DNA reads TGTGCCAGCAGTTCCGGGCTCTGGGCGAGGAATGAGCAGTTCTTC. This sequence joins TRBV6-6 and TRBJ2-1; D unclear. The V end lost 4 bases, the J end lost 7 bases, and 17 bases lay between the germline ends. Germline V CDR1 and CDR2: MNHNY, SVGAGI (reference sequence). The length of the CDR3 is 15 residues.

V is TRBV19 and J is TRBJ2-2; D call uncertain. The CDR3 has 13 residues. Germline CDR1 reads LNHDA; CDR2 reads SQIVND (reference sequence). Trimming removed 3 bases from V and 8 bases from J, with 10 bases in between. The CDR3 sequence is CASSISPRGELFF. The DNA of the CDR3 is TGTGCCAGTAGTATCAGCCCCCGGGGGGAGCTGTTTTTT.

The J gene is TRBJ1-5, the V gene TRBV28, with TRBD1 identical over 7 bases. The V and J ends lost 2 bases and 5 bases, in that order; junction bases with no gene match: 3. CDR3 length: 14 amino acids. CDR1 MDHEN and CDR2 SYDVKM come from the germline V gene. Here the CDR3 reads CASSLEGQYQPQHF. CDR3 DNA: TGTGCCAGCAGTTTAGAGGGACAGTATCAGCCCCAGCATTTT.

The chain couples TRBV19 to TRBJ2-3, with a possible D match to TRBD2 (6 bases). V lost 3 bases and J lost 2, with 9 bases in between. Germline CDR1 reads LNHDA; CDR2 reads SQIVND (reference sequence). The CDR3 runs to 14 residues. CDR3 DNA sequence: TGTGCCAGTAGTATGGCGGGGAACACAGATACGCAGTATTTT. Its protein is CASSMAGNTDTQYF.

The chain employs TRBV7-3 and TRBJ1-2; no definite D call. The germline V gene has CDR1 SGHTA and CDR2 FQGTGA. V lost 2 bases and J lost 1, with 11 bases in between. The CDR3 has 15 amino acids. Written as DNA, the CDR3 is TGTGCCAGCAGCTTAGTTGCTCCGATTAACTATGGCTACACCTTC. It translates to CASSLVAPINYGYTF.

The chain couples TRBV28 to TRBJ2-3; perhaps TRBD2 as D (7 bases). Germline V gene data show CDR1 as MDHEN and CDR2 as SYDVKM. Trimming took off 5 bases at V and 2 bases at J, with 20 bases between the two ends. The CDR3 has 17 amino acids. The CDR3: CASSPPRGAVPTDTQYF. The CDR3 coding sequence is TGTGCCAGCAGTCCTCCTCGGGGGGCTGTGCCCACAGATACGCAGTATTTT.